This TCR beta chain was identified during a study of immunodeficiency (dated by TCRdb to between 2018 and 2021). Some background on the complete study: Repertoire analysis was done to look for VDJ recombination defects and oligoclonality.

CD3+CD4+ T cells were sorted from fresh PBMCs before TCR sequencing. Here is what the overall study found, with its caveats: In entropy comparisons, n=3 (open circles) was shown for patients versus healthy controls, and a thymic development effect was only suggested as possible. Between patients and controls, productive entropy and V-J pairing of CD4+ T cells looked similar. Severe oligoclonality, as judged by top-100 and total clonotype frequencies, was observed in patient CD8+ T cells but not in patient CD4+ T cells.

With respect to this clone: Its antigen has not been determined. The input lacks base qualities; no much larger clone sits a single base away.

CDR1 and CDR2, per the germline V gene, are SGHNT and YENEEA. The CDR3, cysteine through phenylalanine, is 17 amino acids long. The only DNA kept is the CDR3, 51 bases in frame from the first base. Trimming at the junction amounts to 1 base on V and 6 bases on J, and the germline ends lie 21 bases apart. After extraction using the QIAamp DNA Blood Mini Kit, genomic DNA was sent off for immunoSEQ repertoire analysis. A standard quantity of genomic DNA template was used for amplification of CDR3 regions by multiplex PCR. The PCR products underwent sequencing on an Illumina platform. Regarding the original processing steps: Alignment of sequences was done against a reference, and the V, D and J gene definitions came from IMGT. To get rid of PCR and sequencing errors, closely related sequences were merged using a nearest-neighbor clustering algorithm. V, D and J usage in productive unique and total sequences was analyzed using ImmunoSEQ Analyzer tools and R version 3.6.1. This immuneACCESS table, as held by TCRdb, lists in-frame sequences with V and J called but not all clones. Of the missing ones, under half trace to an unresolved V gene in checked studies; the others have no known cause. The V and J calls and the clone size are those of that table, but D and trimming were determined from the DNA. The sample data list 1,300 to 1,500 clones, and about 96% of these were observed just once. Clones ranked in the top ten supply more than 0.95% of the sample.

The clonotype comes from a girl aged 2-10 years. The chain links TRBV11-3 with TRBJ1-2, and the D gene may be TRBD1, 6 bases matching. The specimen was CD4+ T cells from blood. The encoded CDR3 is CASSLGALGQSPHGYTF. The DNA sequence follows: TGTGCCAGCAGCTTAGGAGCTCTTGGACAGTCCCCCCATGGCTACACCTTC.